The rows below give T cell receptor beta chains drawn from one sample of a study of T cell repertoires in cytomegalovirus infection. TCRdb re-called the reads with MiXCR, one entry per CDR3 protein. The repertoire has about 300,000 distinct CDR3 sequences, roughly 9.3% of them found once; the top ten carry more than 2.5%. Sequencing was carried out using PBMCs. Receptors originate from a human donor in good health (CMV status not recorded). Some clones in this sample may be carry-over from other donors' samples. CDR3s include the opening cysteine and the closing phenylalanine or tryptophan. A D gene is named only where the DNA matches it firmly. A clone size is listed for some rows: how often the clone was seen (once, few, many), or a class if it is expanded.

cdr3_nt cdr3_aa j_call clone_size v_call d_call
TGTGCCAGCAGTCTTCCCCGGGGGATGAACACTGAAGCTTTCTTT CASSLPRGMNTEAFF TRBJ1-1 many TRBV6-2/TRBV6-3 -
TGTGCCAGCAGCTCGCCTAACCTCCGACATGGGCCCCCAGATACGCAGTATTTT CASSSPNLRHGPPDTQYF TRBJ2-3 many TRBV7-2 -
TGTGCCAGCAGCGTTAGACACACAGATACGCAGTATTTT CASSVRHTDTQYF TRBJ2-3 few TRBV9 -
TGTGCCAGCAGCTTAGGGGGGGGAGAGACCCAGTACTTC CASSLGGGETQYF TRBJ2-5 many TRBV7-2 TRBD2
TGTGCCAGCAGCCGGGGGCTGGGCTACACCTTC CASSRGLGYTF TRBJ1-2 few TRBV7-9 -
TGTGCCACATTGACAGGGGGGAACACTGAAGCTTTCTTT CATLTGGNTEAFF TRBJ1-1 many TRBV10-3 TRBD1
TGTGCCAGTAGTAAATCCTGGGCAGATACGCAGTATTTT CASSKSWADTQYF TRBJ2-3 many TRBV19 -
TGTGCCAGCAACTCATACCAGGGGGCAGACACCATATATTTT CASNSYQGADTIYF TRBJ1-3 many TRBV7-8 TRBD1
TGCGCCAGCAGCCAACCACTGCGGGGGGCCGCCAATGAGCAGTTCTTC CASSQPLRGAANEQFF TRBJ2-1 many TRBV4-1 TRBD2
TGTGCCAGCAGTGGGACTAGCCGACCATTCTACAATGAGCAGTTCTTC CASSGTSRPFYNEQFF TRBJ2-1 many TRBV25-1 TRBD2
TGCAGCGTTGAAACATTAGGAGGGCCCCAGCATTTT CSVETLGGPQHF TRBJ1-5 few TRBV29-1 -
TGTGCCAGCAGCTTAAGAATAGAAGAGACCCAGTACTTC CASSLRIEETQYF TRBJ2-5 - TRBV7-3 -
TGTGCCAGCAGTGTGATTCAGGGTATGGGCACTGAAGCTTTCTTT CASSVIQGMGTEAFF TRBJ1-1 - TRBV28 -
TGTGCCAGCAGCTTCGGACGGCCCACAGATACGCAGTATTTT CASSFGRPTDTQYF TRBJ2-3 many TRBV5-6 -
TGTGCCAGCAGCTCCCGGACAGGCAATGAAAAACTGTTTTTT CASSSRTGNEKLFF TRBJ1-4 many TRBV7-2 TRBD1
TGCGCCAGCAGAGGAGACTACAATGAGCAGTTCTTC CASRGDYNEQFF TRBJ2-1 few TRBV5-1 -
TGTGCCAGCAGCTTACGACAGGGGGGATACAATGAGCAGTTCTTC CASSLRQGGYNEQFF TRBJ2-1 many TRBV11-3 TRBD1
TGTGCCAGCAGTATGGGACAGGGATGGGACACTGAAGCTTTCTTT CASSMGQGWDTEAFF TRBJ1-1 many TRBV27 TRBD1
TGTGCCAGCAGTTCCCCGGCAGGGGGCAACTATGGCTACACCTTC CASSSPAGGNYGYTF TRBJ1-2 many TRBV28 TRBD1
TGTGCCAGTAGTATTTACACGAACTATGGCTACACCTTC CASSIYTNYGYTF TRBJ1-2 many TRBV19 -
TGCAGTGCTAGAGATCCGTCTAGCGGGGGACGTATTGAGACCCAGTACTTC CSARDPSSGGRIETQYF TRBJ2-5 many TRBV20-1 TRBD2
TGCGCCAGCAGCTCCACAGGGGCGTCAGGCACTGAAGCTTTCTTT CASSSTGASGTEAFF TRBJ1-1 many TRBV5-1 TRBD1
TGTGCCAGCAGTGATGGCGGGGGTTACAATGAGCAGTTCTTC CASSDGGGYNEQFF TRBJ2-1 - TRBV25-1 TRBD2
TGTGCCAGCAGCCGCGGGTCAGGGGGTTACACTGAAGCTTTCTTT CASSRGSGGYTEAFF TRBJ1-1 many TRBV12-3/TRBV12-4 TRBD1
TGTGCCAGCAGCGCGAAGGGACCGATTAGCACAGATACGCAGTATTTT CASSAKGPISTDTQYF TRBJ2-3 many TRBV7-2 -
TGTGCCAGCAGTGACGTGGACAGGAACTATGGCTACACCTTC CASSDVDRNYGYTF TRBJ1-2 many TRBV6-1 TRBD1
TGTGCCAGCACCCAACCTGGGATGATCAATGAGCAGTTCTTC CASTQPGMINEQFF TRBJ2-1 many TRBV12-3/TRBV12-4 -
TGTGCCAGCTCACCTTACACAGGGCCTCAGGGCACTGAAGCTTTCTTT CASSPYTGPQGTEAFF TRBJ1-1 many TRBV18 -
TGTGCCAGCAGTTACCTAAAGGGAGTCGGCTATGGCTACACCTTC CASSYLKGVGYGYTF TRBJ1-2 many TRBV6-5 -